This entry lists 10 T cell receptor beta chains sequenced from one sample in a study of cytomegalovirus exposure and HLA in healthy donors. Vbeta (60) and Jbeta (13) primers were used in the PCR. The table came from immunoSEQ multiplex PCR; TCRdb's copy has only in-frame clones and leaves some out. The table has roughly 250,000 clones, around four fifths seen once. The sequenced material came from PBMCs. Receptors were obtained from a woman between 35 and 50 years old in good health and CMV-seropositive.

This chain uses TRBV9 with TRBJ2-4; D is perhaps TRBD2 (5 bases). The CDR3 sequence is 15 residues long. V dropped 2 bases and J dropped 1 base, with 10 bases sitting between them. Germline assignment: CDR1 SGDLS and CDR2 YYNGEE. The CDR3 is CASSVGGGAKNIQYF. CDR3 sequence (DNA): TGTGCCAGCAGCGTGGGCGGCGGGGCCAAAAACATTCAGTACTTC.

This clone was detected once. The rearrangement joins TRBV4-2 to TRBJ1-4; the D is unclear. Germline V gene data show CDR1 as LGHNA and CDR2 as YNFKEQ. With 1 base removed from V and 5 bases from J, the gap between germline ends came to 14 bases. The CDR3 sequence is 16 residues long. CDR3: CASSQAPGWANEKLFF. CDR3 sequence (DNA): TGTGCCAGCAGCCAAGCCCCGGGGTGGGCGAATGAAAAACTGTTTTTT.

A note on this clone: The junction departs from the called germline gene at one end, perhaps through a read error. The genes are TRBV7-2 and TRBJ2-1, with 10 bases identical to TRBD2. This CDR3 is 12 amino acids long. Germline V gene data show CDR1 as SGHTA and CDR2 as FQGNSA. The CDR3 coding sequence is TGTGCCGGCAGCTCCGATAGCGGGAGGAAGTTCTTC. Its translation is CAGSSDSGRKFF. Drawing the rest from reference TRBV7-2 and TRBJ2-1, the complete variable domain is GAGVSQSPSNKVTEKGKDVELRCDPISGHTALYWYRQSLGQGLEFLIYFQGNSAPDKSGLPSDRFSAERTGGSVSTLTIQRTQQEDSAVYLCAGSSDSGRKFFGPGTRLTVL.

This clone was detected once. The chain has TRBV7-2 and TRBJ2-3, with D possibly matching TRBD2 (5 bases). CDR1 is SGHTA and CDR2 is FQGNSA in the germline V gene. The CDR3 sequence is 16 residues long. V lost 5 bases to trimming and J lost 0 bases, with 15 bases between them. The CDR3 nucleotides are TGTGCCAGCAGCAACCGGGAAAGGGCTAGCACAGATACGCAGTATTTT. Its translation is CASSNRERASTDTQYF. The variable domain in full, completed from reference TRBV7-2 and TRBJ2-3, reads GAGVSQSPSNKVTEKGKDVELRCDPISGHTALYWYRQSLGQGLEFLIYFQGNSAPDKSGLPSDRFSAERTGGSVSTLTIQRTQQEDSAVYLCASSNRERASTDTQYFGPGTRLTVL.

CDR3 loop: CASSPGAGALMNEQYF. The CDR3 DNA is TGTGCCAGCTCACCAGGGGCGGGGGCCTTGATGAACGAGCAGTACTTC. The chain is built from TRBV18 and TRBJ2-7, with a weak D call TRBD2 (7 bases). CDR3 length equals 16 residues. Trimming stripped 2 bases from V and 5 bases from J, with 19 bases between. Germline CDR1 KGHSH, CDR2 LQKENI.

V is TRBV27 and J is TRBJ2-3; 10 bases line up with TRBD2. The length of the CDR3 is 17 residues. The ends lost 7 bases at V and 0 bases at J; junction bases unmatched: 10. Germline CDR1 reads MNHEY; CDR2 reads SMNVEV (reference sequence). CDR3 protein: CASIAPGTSASTDTQYF. The DNA of the CDR3 is TGTGCCAGCATCGCGCCTGGGACTAGCGCTAGCACAGATACGCAGTATTTT.

The rearrangement links TRBV18 to TRBJ2-5; 14 bases are a match to TRBD2. After removal of 3 bases from V and 5 bases from J, the junction contained 5 bases not matched to a gene. There are 16 residues in the CDR3. Germline V lookup: CDR1 KGHSH, CDR2 LQKENI. CDR3 region: CASSPPGLAGAETQYF. The CDR3 DNA reads TGTGCCAGCTCACCCCCGGGACTAGCGGGAGCGGAGACCCAGTACTTC.

This clone was seen once. The genes are TRBV6-6 and TRBJ1-5, with a tentative D call TRBD1 (6 bases). Germline V gene lookup returns CDR1 MNHNY and CDR2 SVGAGI (reference sequence). The V end lost 5 bases, the J end lost 9 bases, and 23 bases lay between the germline ends. CDR3 length: 16 amino acids. The CDR3 DNA sequence: TGTGCCAGCAGTCCCGATGACAGGTCCAGGCCCGCGCCCCAGCATTTT. It specifies CASSPDDRSRPAPQHF.

V usage is TRBV7-9 and J usage is TRBJ2-1; 8 nucleotides match TRBD2. Germline CDR1 and CDR2: SEHNR and FQNEAQ (reference sequence). The V gene end was trimmed by 2 bases and the J gene end by 8 bases; junction bases not matched to a gene: 14. The CDR3 is 17 amino acids. CDR3 region: CASSLYLNREGGDEQFF. CDR3 nucleotides: TGTGCCAGCAGCTTATACCTTAACCGGGAGGGTGGTGATGAGCAGTTCTTC. The full variable domain, with the rest looked up from reference TRBV7-9 and TRBJ2-1, is DTGVSQNPRHKITKRGQNVTFRCDPISEHNRLYWYRQTLGQGPEFLTYFQNEAQLEKSRLLSDRFSAERPKGSFSTLEIQRTEQGDSAMYLCASSLYLNREGGDEQFFGPGTRLTVL.

This chain links TRBV12-5 with TRBJ2-2; 7 bases map to TRBD2. Germline-derived CDR1 and CDR2 are LGHNT and FRNRAP. Trimming at V came to 11 bases and at J to 3 bases, leaving 15 bases not matched to a gene. This CDR3 has 16 residues. The CDR3 is CAPRSSQSGDTGELFF. In DNA, the CDR3 is TGTGCTCCTCGCTCGTCCCAGAGCGGGGACACCGGGGAGCTGTTTTTT.